This T cell receptor beta chain came from a study of blood T cells in healthy people across ages. Study-level findings and limits: Unsorted PBMCs prevented conclusive naive versus antigen-experienced comparison.

Then a second PCR, running roughly 6 to 11 cycles, was carried out with a sample-barcoded 5' primer and a J-beta primer mix. TCRdb re-derived calls from the 5' RACE reads in MiXCR, one entry per CDR3 protein. The repertoire holds hundreds of thousands of distinct CDR3 sequences, with 46% as singletons. Germline trimming cut 1 base from V and 0 bases from J; bases unmatched to any gene: 9. The germline gives CDR1 DFQATT, CDR2 SNEGSKA (reference sequence). CDR3 length equals 16 residues. A note on this clonotype: As yet, its antigen is unknown.

The rearrangement joins TRBV20-1 to TRBJ2-7, with TRBD2 identical over 7 bases. The source is a man at least 80 years old in good health. The sequencing input was blood. The CDR3 sequence: CSARAASGLSSYEQYF. As DNA, the CDR3 is TGCAGTGCTAGAGCGGCTAGCGGTCTTAGCTCCTACGAGCAGTACTTC.